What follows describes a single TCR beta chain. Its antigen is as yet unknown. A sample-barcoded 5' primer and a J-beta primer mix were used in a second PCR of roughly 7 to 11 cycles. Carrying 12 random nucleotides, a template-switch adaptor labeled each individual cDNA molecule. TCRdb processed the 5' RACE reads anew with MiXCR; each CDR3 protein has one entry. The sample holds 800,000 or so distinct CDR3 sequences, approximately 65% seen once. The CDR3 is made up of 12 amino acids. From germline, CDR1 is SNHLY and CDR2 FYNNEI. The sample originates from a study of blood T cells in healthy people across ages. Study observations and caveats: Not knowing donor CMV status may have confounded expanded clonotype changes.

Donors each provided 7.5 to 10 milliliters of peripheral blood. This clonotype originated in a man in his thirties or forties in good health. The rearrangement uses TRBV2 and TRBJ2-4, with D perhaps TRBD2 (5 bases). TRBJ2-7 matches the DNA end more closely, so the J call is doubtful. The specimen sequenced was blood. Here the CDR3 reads CASKRATYEQYF. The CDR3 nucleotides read TGTGCCAGCAAGAGGGCCACCTACGAGCAGTACTTC.